This is a list of T cell receptor beta chains from one sample in a study of control samples from healthy donors and cancer patients. TCRdb's table, derived via immunoSEQ multiplex PCR, lists solely in-frame clones and lacks some. The table lists 70,000 to 95,000 clones, roughly 92% of them singletons. Sequenced input: blood. The origin of the receptors is a woman aged 25 to 45 in good health. Both conserved end residues are part of each CDR3. D genes are given only for firm matches. Clone size is shown for a subset of rows, as once, few, many or a class of expanded clone.

d_call	v_call	j_call	clone_size	cdr3_nt	cdr3_aa
-	TRBV6-5	TRBJ1-1	-	TGTGCCAGCAGCATGACAGCGAACACTGAAGCTTTCTTT	CASSMTANTEAFF
-	TRBV11-2	TRBJ2-5	-	TGTGCCAGCAGCTTAGTAACTTATAGGGAGACCCAGTACTTC	CASSLVTYRETQYF
TRBD2	TRBV5-1	TRBJ2-2	once	TGCGCCAGCAGCTTGATGATAGCGGGAGGCGGGGAGCTGTTTTTT	CASSLMIAGGGELFF
TRBD1	TRBV30	TRBJ1-4	-	TGTGCCTGGAGTTCCGGGACAGTTGCAACTAATGAAAAACTGTTTTTT	CAWSSGTVATNEKLFF
TRBD1	TRBV19	TRBJ1-4	-	TGTGCCAGTAGTAGGGGACAGGTTCCCCCCAAGCATTTTTTT	CASSRGQVPPKHFF
-	TRBV6-5	TRBJ2-7	-	TGTGCCAGCAGTAAATTTCCTGGCTACGAGCAGTACTTC	CASSKFPGYEQYF
TRBD1	TRBV30	TRBJ2-5	-	TGTGCCTGGAGTCCAGGGACAGGCCAAGAGACCCAGTACTTC	CAWSPGTGQETQYF
TRBD1	TRBV18	TRBJ2-2	-	TGTGCCAGCTCACCCCGGACAGGGGGCTCGAACACCGGGGAGCTGTTTTTT	CASSPRTGGSNTGELFF
TRBD1	TRBV6-5	TRBJ1-4	-	TGTGCCAGCAGACAGGGGGCCAGAGAAAAACTGTTTTTT	CASRQGAREKLFF
TRBD1	TRBV5-6	TRBJ1-3	-	TGTGCCAGCAGCTTGTTCGGACAGGGGGCGTCTGGAAACACCATATATTTT	CASSLFGQGASGNTIYF
TRBD2	TRBV3-1/TRBV3-2	TRBJ2-1	-	TGTGCCAGCAGCCACGTACTAACTAGCGGGAATTACAATGAGCAGTTCTTC	CASSHVLTSGNYNEQFF
TRBD1	TRBV7-3	TRBJ1-6	-	TGTGCCAGCAGCTCCCGGGACAGGGGGCTCTATAATTCACCCCTCCACTTT	CASSSRDRGLYNSPLHF
-	TRBV28	TRBJ1-1	-	TGTGCCAGCAGTCCCCTAGAAGCTTTCTTT	CASSPLEAFF
TRBD1	TRBV4-1	TRBJ1-1	-	TGCGCCAGCAGCCATGGACCAACAGGGGGTGAAGCTTTCTTT	CASSHGPTGGEAFF
-	TRBV7-2	TRBJ1-4	-	TGTGCCAGCAGCTTAGTGATTTCTGGGGGGCTGGAGGAAAAACTGTTTTTT	CASSLVISGGLEEKLFF
-	TRBV28	TRBJ1-3	-	TGTGCCAGCAGTTTGCCCACTGGAAACACCATATATTTT	CASSLPTGNTIYF
-	TRBV24-1	TRBJ1-5	-	TGTGCCACCAGTGACCCGGGGTTGGGGGGCAATCAGCCCCAGCATTTT	CATSDPGLGGNQPQHF
-	TRBV28	TRBJ1-5	-	TGTGCCAGCAGCCTCCCCAGGGAGGGGGTTTATAGCAATCAGCCCCAGCATTTT	CASSLPREGVYSNQPQHF
-	TRBV5-1	TRBJ2-5	once	TGCGCCAGCCGATCGGGACGCTACCAAGAGACCCAGTACTTC	CASRSGRYQETQYF
-	TRBV12-3/TRBV12-4	TRBJ2-7	-	TGTGCCAGCAGTTCGTGGTCCGAGCAGTACTTC	CASSSWSEQYF
-	TRBV18	TRBJ2-3	-	TGTGCCAGCTCACCGCTGGTGGATACGCAGTATTTT	CASSPLVDTQYF
TRBD2	TRBV3-1/TRBV3-2	TRBJ2-7	-	TGTGCCAGCAGCCAATCCCATAGCGGGAGGGGTGAGCAGTACTTC	CASSQSHSGRGEQYF
-	TRBV3-1/TRBV3-2	TRBJ2-7	once	TGTGCCAGCAGCCAAGGGAGGGGACTCCTTTACGAGCAGTACTTC	CASSQGRGLLYEQYF
-	TRBV3-1/TRBV3-2	TRBJ2-1	-	TGTGCCAGCAGCCAAGAACTCCTGAGCTCCTACAATGAGCAGTTCTTC	CASSQELLSSYNEQFF
-	TRBV18	TRBJ1-1	-	TGTGCCAGCTCCCTACCGGGACAAACGAACACTGAAGCTTTCTTT	CASSLPGQTNTEAFF
-	TRBV30	TRBJ1-3	once	TGTGCCTGGACCCGCAGGGAGTGGTCTGGAAACACCATATATTTT	CAWTRREWSGNTIYF
-	TRBV5-1	TRBJ1-3	-	TGCGCCAGCAGCTTGGCCCGGGGGACCTCTGGAAACACCATATATTTT	CASSLARGTSGNTIYF
-	TRBV4-2	TRBJ1-2	-	TGTGCCAGCAGCCAAGAACAGGCCCTCTATGGCTACACCTTC	CASSQEQALYGYTF
TRBD2	TRBV6-4	TRBJ2-2	-	TGTGCCAGCAGCGCGACCCTAGCGGGGCTCGCCGGGGAGCTGTTTTTT	CASSATLAGLAGELFF
-	TRBV19	TRBJ1-5	-	TGTGCCAGTGGGGGGTTAGGGACCCAGCATTTT	CASGGLGTQHF
TRBD1	TRBV12-3/TRBV12-4	TRBJ2-1	-	TGTGCCAGCAGTCCCTGGGACAGGGATGAGCAGTTCTTC	CASSPWDRDEQFF
-	TRBV5-4	TRBJ2-1	-	TGTGCCAGCAGCCCGGGGTGGAATGAGCAGTTCTTC	CASSPGWNEQFF
-	TRBV18	TRBJ2-3	-	TGTGCCAGCTCAGGCGGTCGCACAGATACGCAGTATTTT	CASSGGRTDTQYF
TRBD1	TRBV7-6	TRBJ2-7	-	TGTGCCAGCAGCTTAGGTCCCACAGGGGGGTCGTACGAGCAGTACTTC	CASSLGPTGGSYEQYF